Following are 19 T cell receptor beta chains from one sample sequenced in a study of blood T cell repertoires in COVID-19. Clones were sequenced by immunoSEQ multiplex PCR, and TCRdb holds only the in-frame ones, with some missing. Among about 220,000 clones listed, approximately 80% were seen once. The sequencing sample was made of peripheral blood. These receptors all stem from a human donor in a cohort sampled during active COVID-19.

CDR3 DNA sequence: TGTGCCAGCAGTTACGCCGGGACTAGAGGGCTGTTTTTT. Protein: CASSYAGTRGLFF. V usage is TRBV6-5 and J usage is TRBJ2-2, with 8 bases matching TRBD2. The V segment lost 2 bases and the J segment 13 bases; nucleotides outside the gene matches: 6. CDR3 size: 13 residues. CDR1 is MNHEY and CDR2 is SVGAGI in the germline V gene.

The chain uses TRBV9 and TRBJ1-5, with 12 positions matching TRBD1. Germline V gives CDR1 SGDLS, CDR2 YYNGEE. The CDR3 is 15 residues long. With 4 bases clipped from V and 6 bases from J, the junction kept 5 bases outside the gene matches. CDR3 sequence reads: CASSPGTGGIQPQHF. In DNA form, the CDR3 reads TGTGCCAGCAGCCCCGGGACAGGGGGCATTCAGCCCCAGCATTTT.

This sequence joins TRBV6-1 and TRBJ1-5, with D possibly being TRBD1 (6 bases). CDR1 is MNHNS, CDR2 SASEGT, per germline. The CDR3 length is 14 residues. Trimming stripped 3 bases from V and 7 bases from J, with 13 bases between. The CDR3 region is CASSEGHLTQPQHF. The CDR3, as DNA: TGTGCCAGCAGTGAGGGACACCTGACCCAGCCCCAGCATTTT.

This chain joins TRBV19 and TRBJ1-2; no clear D gene. V lost 2 bases and J 8 bases, leaving 21 bases between the germline ends. Germline V lookup: CDR1 LNHDA, CDR2 SQIVND (reference sequence). This CDR3 has 16 residues. The CDR3, as DNA: TGTGCCAGTAGTATAATGGCAGGCCTCTTTCCCTCCGGCTACACCTTC. This sequence encodes CASSIMAGLFPSGYTF.

The chain carries TRBV7-9 and TRBJ2-1; 7 positions agree with TRBD2. This CDR3 has 15 residues. The ends lost 7 bases at V and 0 bases at J; junction bases unmatched: 6. Germline V gene sequence: CDR1 SEHNR, CDR2 FQNEAQ (reference sequence). The CDR3 DNA reads TGTGCCAGCACCGAGCGGGACTACTCCTACAATGAGCAGTTCTTC. Amino acids: CASTERDYSYNEQFF.

The rearrangement uses TRBV19 and TRBJ1-6, with a possible D match to TRBD1 (5 bases). V lost 6 bases and J lost 7, with 13 bases in between. The germline gives CDR1 LNHDA, CDR2 SQIVND (reference sequence). There are 14 residues in the CDR3. This chain's CDR3 is CASRARGGNSPLHF. CDR3 DNA sequence: TGTGCCAGTAGGGCGCGGGGGGGGAATTCACCCCTCCACTTT.

This clone was seen a single time. V and J are TRBV27 and TRBJ2-1; 7 positions match TRBD1. V was pared by 0 bases and J by 14 bases, with 4 bases of the junction left unmatched. Germline V CDR1 and CDR2: MNHEY, SMNVEV (reference sequence). CDR3 length: 12 amino acids. Written as DNA, the CDR3 is TGTGCCAGCAGTTTATCACGAGACAGGGAGTTCTTC. Its translation: CASSLSRDREFF.

V and J are TRBV14 and TRBJ2-7; unclear D gene. CDR3 length: 13 residues. The V end was cut by 1 base, the J end by 7 bases, with 11 bases between. Germline V gene sequence: CDR1 SGHDN, CDR2 FVKESK. CDR3 DNA sequence: TGTGCCAGCAGCCAAGCTAACGCCCGGGAGCAGTACTTC. This encodes CASSQANAREQYF.

The chain links TRBV28 to TRBJ1-2; the D gene is possibly TRBD1 (5 bases). Germline V gene data show CDR1 as MDHEN and CDR2 as SYDVKM. With 9 bases removed from V and 2 bases from J, the gap between germline ends came to 19 bases. The CDR3 loop spans 15 amino acids. CDR3 sequence reads: CASQMGSTGNYGYTF. The CDR3 DNA follows: TGTGCCAGTCAGATGGGGTCTACAGGAAACTATGGCTACACCTTC.

The table lists this clone with a few counts. The chain joins TRBV5-1 to TRBJ2-5; 16 bases match TRBD2. The V gene end was trimmed by 0 bases and the J gene end by 1 base; junction bases not matched to a gene: 9. CDR1 is SGHRS and CDR2 is YFSETQ in the germline V gene. The CDR3 has 20 residues. For the CDR3, the DNA is TGCGCCAGCAGCTTGGTCCCCGCGGGACTAGCGGGGGGGCCCCAAGAGACCCAGTACTTC. It is translated as CASSLVPAGLAGGPQETQYF.

The V call is TRBV15, the J call TRBJ1-3, with TRBD1 as a possible D gene (6 bases). Germline V gene data show CDR1 as LNHNV and CDR2 as YYDKDF (reference sequence). The CDR3 extends over 16 amino acids. With 4 bases removed from V and 4 bases from J, the gap between germline ends came to 17 bases. CDR3 sequence (DNA): TGTGCCACCAGCAACGGTCCAGGGGCAGGGGGAAACACCATATATTTT. This sequence encodes CATSNGPGAGGNTIYF.

V and J are TRBV28 and TRBJ1-1; D may be TRBD1 (5 bases). CDR3 length: 15 residues. Germline CDR1 reads MDHEN; CDR2 reads SYDVKM. The V end lost 8 bases, the J end lost 0 bases, and 16 bases lay between the germline ends. The CDR3 DNA sequence: TGTGCCAGCTGCACCGACAGTATAATGAACACTGAAGCTTTCTTT. Translation: CASCTDSIMNTEAFF.

This clone was found once. The chain carries TRBV5-4 and TRBJ2-5; TRBD2 matches 9 bases. There are 16 residues in the CDR3. CDR1 and CDR2 from the germline V gene are SGHNT and YYREEE (reference sequence). The V and J ends lost 0 bases and 1 base, in that order; junction bases with no gene match: 4. This CDR3 is CASSLGAGGIQETQYF. CDR3 DNA: TGTGCCAGCAGCTTGGGAGCGGGAGGAATCCAAGAGACCCAGTACTTC. Full variable domain (outside the CDR3, taken from reference TRBV5-4 and TRBJ2-5): ETGVTQSPTHLIKTRGQQVTLRCSSQSGHNTVSWYQQALGQGPQFIFQYYREEENGRGNFPPRFSGLQFPNYSSELNVNALELDDSALYLCASSLGAGGIQETQYFGPGTRLLVL.

Only a few counts were recorded for this clone. The chain uses TRBV28 and TRBJ1-3; perhaps TRBD1 as D (6 bases). CDR1 MDHEN and CDR2 SYDVKM come from the germline V gene. Deletions cut 3 bases from V and 2 bases from J, with 11 bases between. The CDR3 has 15 amino acids. The CDR3 nucleotides read TGTGCCAGCAGTTTTCCAGGGGCGGCTGGAAACACCATATATTTT. This encodes CASSFPGAAGNTIYF.

The CDR3 protein is CASGPGYRVSNQPQHF. As DNA, the CDR3 is TGCGCCAGCGGTCCGGGTTACAGGGTAAGCAATCAGCCCCAGCATTTT. This rearrangement joins TRBV23-1 to TRBJ1-5; the D gene is possibly TRBD1 (6 bases). TRBV23-1 is placed among ORFs of uncertain function. Trimming took off 8 bases at V and 1 base at J, with 18 bases between the two ends. CDR3 length equals 16 residues.

The chain has TRBV6-5 and TRBJ2-5; D may be TRBD2 (6 bases). This CDR3 has 15 residues. CDR1 is MNHEY, CDR2 SVGAGI, per germline. The V and J ends lost 2 bases and 1 base respectively, with 11 bases between them. CDR3 residues: CASSYRGSFQETQYF. The CDR3 DNA reads TGTGCCAGCAGTTACCGGGGGAGCTTCCAAGAGACCCAGTACTTC.

The chain uses TRBV25-1 and TRBJ2-7; D unresolved. Germline loops: CDR1 MGHDK, CDR2 SYGVNS. CDR3 length: 13 residues. The V end lost 4 bases, the J end lost 2 bases, and 9 bases lay between the germline ends. CDR3 in amino acids: CASSAGWTYEQYF. CDR3 nucleotide sequence: TGTGCCAGCAGTGCGGGTTGGACCTACGAGCAGTACTTC.

This chain uses TRBV28 with TRBJ1-2; possibly TRBD1 for D (6 bases). There are 14 residues in the CDR3. V lost 5 bases and J 8 bases, leaving 18 bases between the germline ends. Germline CDR1 is MDHEN and CDR2 is SYDVKM. As DNA, the CDR3 is TGTGCCAGCAGTCCTCAACCAGACAGGTCCGGCTACACCTTC. It specifies CASSPQPDRSGYTF.

The sample holds one count of this clone. The chain combines TRBV4-1 with TRBJ2-1; 14 bases map to TRBD2. V lost 4 bases to trimming and J lost 7 bases; unmatched junction nucleotides: 3. Germline V lookup: CDR1 MGHRA, CDR2 YSYEKL. CDR3 length equals 15 residues. The CDR3 sequence is CASSRGTSGRNEQFF. The CDR3 DNA sequence: TGCGCCAGCAGCCGGGGGACTAGCGGGAGAAATGAGCAGTTCTTC.